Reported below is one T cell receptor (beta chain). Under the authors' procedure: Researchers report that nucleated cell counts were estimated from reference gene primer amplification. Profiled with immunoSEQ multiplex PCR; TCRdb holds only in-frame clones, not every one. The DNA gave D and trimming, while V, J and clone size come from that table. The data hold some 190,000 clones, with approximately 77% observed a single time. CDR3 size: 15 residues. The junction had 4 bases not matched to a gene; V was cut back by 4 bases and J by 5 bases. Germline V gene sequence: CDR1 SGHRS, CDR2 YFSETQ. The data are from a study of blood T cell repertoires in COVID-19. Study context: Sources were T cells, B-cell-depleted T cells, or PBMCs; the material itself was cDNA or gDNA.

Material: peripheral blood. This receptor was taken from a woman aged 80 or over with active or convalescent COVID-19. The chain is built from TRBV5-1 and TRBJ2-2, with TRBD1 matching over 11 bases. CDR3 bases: TGCGCCAGCAGCGAGGGGACAGGGGGGACCGGGGAGCTGTTTTTT. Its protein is CASSEGTGGTGELFF.